These 4 T cell receptor beta chains share one sample of origin, sequenced in a study of a mutant IDH1 vaccine in newly diagnosed glioma. Profiled with immunoSEQ multiplex PCR; TCRdb holds only in-frame clones, not every one. Of 80,000 to 100,000 clones in the sample, about four fifths were seen once. Time point of the sample: baseline, week 1 (first vaccination visit). The treatment denotes: pre-vaccination baseline after standard-of-care therapy. Material: PBMCs, obtained from a glioma patient treated with radiotherapy, temozolomide or both. These receptors came from a man aged 40-50 years with glioma.

V usage is TRBV7-2 and J usage is TRBJ2-2, with 8 positions matching TRBD2. Germline loops: CDR1 SGHTA, CDR2 FQGNSA. Trimming at V came to 1 base and at J to 1 base, leaving 8 bases not matched to a gene. This CDR3 contains 18 residues. CDR3 DNA: TGTGCCAGCAGCTTAGTGGGGCTAGCGGGCCTGAACACCGGGGAGCTGTTTTTT. Residues: CASSLVGLAGLNTGELFF.

A few counts support this clone. V usage is TRBV5-1 and J usage is TRBJ2-3; 7 bases are a match to TRBD2. The CDR3 sequence is 15 residues long. V lost 4 bases to trimming and J lost 2 bases; unmatched junction nucleotides: 7. From germline, CDR1 is SGHRS and CDR2 YFSETQ. CDR3 bases: TGCGCCAGCAGCGTAGCGGGCCAAACCACAGATACGCAGTATTTT. It translates to CASSVAGQTTDTQYF.

V gene TRBV4-1 combines with J gene TRBJ2-2; D gene ambiguous. V was shortened by 2 bases and J by 3 bases, with 10 bases between the two germline ends. Germline V gives CDR1 MGHRA, CDR2 YSYEKL. This CDR3 has 15 residues. The CDR3 protein is CASSQRIWDTGELFF. CDR3 nucleotide sequence: TGCGCCAGCAGCCAAAGGATCTGGGACACCGGGGAGCTGTTTTTT.

Comments on this clone: Distinct nucleotide sequences in the sample also encode this CDR3. V usage is TRBV30 and J usage is TRBJ1-3; D unclear. Germline loops: CDR1 GTSNPN, CDR2 SVGIG (reference sequence). CDR3 length equals 12 residues. V was shortened by 0 bases and J by 3 bases, with 3 bases between the two germline ends. CDR3 sequence reads: CAWSVGGNTIYF. DNA of the CDR3: TGTGCCTGGAGTGTTGGTGGAAACACCATATATTTT.